This TCR beta chain is drawn from a study of T cell repertoires in cytomegalovirus infection (dated by TCRdb to the late 2010s). About the investigation overall: Because public TCR beta signatures pointed to carriage of CMV infection together with the matching HLA type, the HLA type of each donor mattered for the analysis. Here is what the overall study found, with its caveats: In both this cohort and an independent cohort of 350 to 400 donors, the cumulative frequency of public TCR beta family members distinguished carriers of CMV infection plus the relevant HLA type. The ex vivo response was dominated by HLA-C-restricted CMV-specific TCR beta clonotypes, which also provided the single most frequent clonotype in two of eight donors.

This clonotype was counted many times. The target of this receptor is not known. There are no base qualities to consult, and no much larger clone falls within one base. The instrument was an Illumina HiSeq 1500. The public reads were reprocessed in TCRdb via fastp at Q25 and MiXCR, keeping in-frame beta chains. Identical CDR3 proteins give one entry, which carries the most common genes and DNA. Within this sample are roughly 300,000 distinct CDR3 sequences, with about 25% of them counted one time only. Of the sample, about 14% is held by the ten largest clones. The trim is 5 bases for V and 1 base for J, with a gap of 9 bases between the germline ends. The CDR3 contains 14 residues, cysteine and phenylalanine counted. The kept DNA is CDR3 alone, 42 bases in frame from the first base. CDR1 and CDR2 are read off the germline V gene (reference sequence) as SEHNR and FQNEAQ.

What was sequenced was PBMCs. The receptor chain draws on TRBV7-9 and TRBJ2-1, with TRBD2 tentatively as D gene (5 bases match). This clonotype was sampled from a human donor in good health (CMV status not recorded). Some clones in this sample may be carry-over from other donors' samples. This receptor carries the CDR3 CASSPEGSYNEQFF. The base sequence is TGTGCCAGCAGCCCAGAGGGATCCTACAATGAGCAGTTCTTC. The reference TRBV7-9 and TRBJ2-1 proteins fill in what lies around the CDR3, so the full variable domain reads DTGVSQNPRHKITKRGQNVTFRCDPISEHNRLYWYRQTLGQGPEFLTYFQNEAQLEKSRLLSDRFSAERPKGSFSTLEIQRTEQGDSAMYLCASSPEGSYNEQFFGPGTRLTVL.